This T cell receptor beta chain emerged from a study of T cell repertoires in cytomegalovirus infection. Across the whole study: It was the public TCR beta signatures that indicated both CMV infection and matching HLA type.

MiXCR, run by TCRdb on the reads, gives a single entry per CDR3 protein. This sample yields 350,000 to 450,000 distinct CDR3 sequences, of which over 15% are seen a single time; 8.7% belongs to the top ten. The trim removed 5 bases at V and 8 bases at J, leaving 19 bases unmatched. The germline V gene has CDR1 SGHTA and CDR2 FQGNSA. The CDR3 sequence is 17 residues long. This clonotype was observed many times. As yet, its antigen is unknown. Points from the study as a whole: The ex vivo response showed dominance by HLA-C-restricted CMV-specific TCR beta clonotypes. Based on cumulative public TCR beta family frequency, carriers of CMV plus the relevant HLA were identified.

This sequence joins TRBV7-2 and TRBJ2-3; 7 nucleotides match TRBD1. The sample taken for sequencing was PBMCs. The TCR comes from a human donor in good health (CMV status not recorded). Some clones in this sample may be carry-over from other donors' samples. The CDR3 bases are TGTGCCAGCAGCCGTAGAGCAGGGGGTTCAGATGGTGGTACGCAGTATTTT. As protein: CASSRRAGGSDGGTQYF.